Detailed here is one T cell receptor beta chain. Here immunoSEQ multiplex PCR was the method, and the copy in TCRdb shows in-frame clones only, minus some. This table holds 95,000 to 110,000 clones, roughly 84% found once. The sample is drawn from a study of blood T cell repertoires in COVID-19. This CDR3 comprises 16 residues. V was pared by 3 bases and J by 6 bases, with 8 bases of the junction left unmatched. CDR1 is WNHNN and CDR2 is SYGVQD in the germline V gene (reference sequence). The clonotype was recovered from a human donor in a cohort sampled during active or convalescent COVID-19. The genes are TRBV10-1 and TRBJ2-5; TRBD2 matches 12 bases. The specimen was peripheral blood. The CDR3 coding sequence is TGCGCCAGCAGTGAAATAACTAGCGGGGGGATAAAGACCCAGTACTTC. Translation gives CASSEITSGGIKTQYF.